These 31 T cell receptor beta chains originate from one sample sequenced in a study of molecular identifiers for immune sequencing clone quantification. In TCRdb, the PCR reads were re-called with MiXCR into one record per CDR3 protein. Among approximately 550,000 distinct CDR3 sequences, under 30% were seen once, and the ten largest hold 0.7% to 0.9%. Sequencing was carried out using naive CD8+ T cells from blood, with Jurkat cell RNA spiked in. Subset defined: FACS-sorted CD8+CD4-CCR7+CD45RA+ naive T cells. These receptors originate from a human donor in good health. Some libraries in this study had Jurkat cell RNA spiked in.

The chain couples TRBV3-1 to TRBJ2-6; D call uncertain. The germline CDR1 and CDR2 sequences are LGHDT and YNNKEL (reference sequence). This CDR3 spans 16 amino acids. V lost 2 bases and J 2 bases, leaving 10 bases between the germline ends. The CDR3 DNA sequence: TGTGCCAGCAGCCAACGAAGTATTCCTGGGGCCAACGTCCTGACTTTC. Translation: CASSQRSIPGANVLTF. The full variable domain, rest sourced from reference TRBV3-1 and TRBJ2-6, is DTAVSQTPKYLVTQMGNDKSIKCEQNLGHDTMYWYKQDSKKFLKIMFSYNNKELIINETVPNRFSPKSPDKAHLNLHINSLELGDSAVYFCASSQRSIPGANVLTFGAGSRLTVL.

This clonotype was recorded many times. The V call is TRBV7-9, the J call TRBJ1-1; D remains unclear. The CDR3 runs to 14 residues. Per the germline V gene, CDR1 is SEHNR and CDR2 is FQNEAQ (reference sequence). V was cut by 2 bases and J by 5 bases, with 12 bases left in between. For the CDR3, the DNA is TGTGCCAGCAGCTTAATTGAGGGAGGAACTGAAGCTTTCTTT. It translates to CASSLIEGGTEAFF.

The V and J genes are TRBV10-2 and TRBJ2-3; 8 bases match TRBD2. CDR3 length: 15 residues. The trim removed 0 bases at V and 1 base at J, leaving 0 bases unmatched. Germline CDR1 WSHSY, CDR2 SAAADI. CDR3 region: CASSESTSGTDTQYF. The DNA of the CDR3 is TGCGCCAGCAGTGAGTCGACTAGCGGCACAGATACGCAGTATTTT.

The chain couples TRBV28 to TRBJ2-2; possible D gene TRBD2, 7 bases. The germline CDR1 and CDR2 sequences are MDHEN and SYDVKM. Trimming stripped 5 bases from V and 4 bases from J, with 20 bases between. The CDR3 totals 17 residues. CDR3 protein: CASSPPVAGASTGELFF. CDR3 DNA sequence: TGTGCCAGCAGTCCCCCCGTGGCGGGGGCTAGCACCGGGGAGCTGTTTTTT.

This chain connects TRBV30 to TRBJ2-1, with D perhaps given as TRBD1 or TRBD2 (5 bases each). V gave up 1 base and J gave up 1 base, with 11 bases separating them. This CDR3 is built from 15 residues. Germline loops: CDR1 GTSNPN, CDR2 SVGIG (reference sequence). The CDR3 DNA reads TGTGCCTGGAGTGAGGGGTCGGGATCCTACAATGAGCAGTTCTTC. Its protein is CAWSEGSGSYNEQFF.

V is TRBV5-6 and J is TRBJ2-5, with D hard to call. This CDR3 region has 15 residues. Germline CDR1 SGHDT, CDR2 YYEEEE. Between the trimmed V and J ends, which lost 5 bases and 3 bases, there was a span of 17 bases. The CDR3 region has the DNA TGTGCCAGCAGTTTACGGCGTGATCGGGAAGAGACCCAGTACTTC. This encodes CASSLRRDREETQYF. Full variable domain (rest looked up from reference TRBV5-6 and TRBJ2-5): DAGVTQSPTHLIKTRGQQVTLRCSPKSGHDTVSWYQQALGQGPQFIFQYYEEEERQRGNFPDRFSGHQFPNYSSELNVNALLLGDSALYLCASSLRRDREETQYFGPGTRLLVL.

This clonotype came up a few times. This chain uses TRBV7-9 with TRBJ1-2, with D perhaps matching TRBD1 (5 bases). V was clipped by 1 base and J by 5 bases, with 20 bases between them. Germline V gene data show CDR1 as SEHNR and CDR2 as FQNEAQ (reference sequence). CDR3 length: 17 amino acids. The CDR3 sequence: CASSLVTDTHTRYGYTF. The DNA of the CDR3 is TGTGCCAGCAGCTTAGTGACAGACACCCATACGAGATATGGCTACACCTTC.

This clonotype has at least ten counts. This chain joins TRBV13 and TRBJ2-3; D is uncertain. This CDR3 has 18 amino acids. Germline-derived CDR1 and CDR2 are PRHDT and FYEKMQ (reference sequence). The V and J ends lost 5 bases and 0 bases respectively, with 21 bases between them. CDR3 residues: CASSPSLVAVPSTDTQYF. Here the CDR3 DNA reads TGTGCCAGCAGCCCTAGTCTTGTAGCCGTCCCTAGCACAGATACGCAGTATTTT.

This chain joins TRBV29-1 and TRBJ2-2; 8 nucleotides agree with TRBD1. The CDR3 contains 12 residues. CDR1 is SQVTM, CDR2 ANQGSEA, per germline. V trimming: 7 bases; J trimming: 7 bases; junction bases outside the gene matches: 5. CDR3 region: CSATGVFGELFF. As DNA, the CDR3 is TGCAGCGCGACAGGGGTTTTCGGGGAGCTGTTTTTT.

This clonotype was counted between two and nine times. The genes are TRBV7-3 and TRBJ2-3, with TRBD1 as a possible D gene (6 bases). Germline CDR1 is SGHTA and CDR2 is FQGTGA. The CDR3 sequence is 14 residues long. Trimming stripped 4 bases from V and 4 bases from J, with 12 bases between. The CDR3 here is CASSSGGAADTQYF. The CDR3 DNA sequence: TGTGCCAGCAGCTCTGGGGGCGCCGCAGATACGCAGTATTTT.

This clonotype came up a few times. The chain carries TRBV7-9 and TRBJ2-1; unclear D gene. Germline V gene sequence: CDR1 SEHNR, CDR2 FQNEAQ (reference sequence). The CDR3 extends over 13 amino acids. The V end was cut by 3 bases, the J end by 10 bases, with 13 bases between. CDR3 bases: TGTGCCAGCAGCTTTGGCACCCCTGGGGAGCAGTTCTTC. This translates into CASSFGTPGEQFF.

In regard to this clonotype: A read error may be the cause here, since a much bigger clone is one base away. V is TRBV24-1 and J is TRBJ2-2, with a tentative D call TRBD1 (6 bases). The CDR3 spans 14 residues. Per germline, CDR1 KGHDR and CDR2 SFDVKD. The V and J ends lost 3 bases and 6 bases respectively, with 10 bases between them. In DNA, the CDR3 is TGTGCCACCAGTGATGGGGGACATCCCGGGGAGCTGTTTTTT. Residues: CATSDGGHPGELFF.

This chain uses TRBV6-2 or TRBV6-3 with TRBJ1-2, with TRBD1 matching 7 bases. The J segment lost 4 bases and the V segment lost 11 bases, leaving 10 bases of the junction unmatched. The CDR3 has 13 amino acids. Per the germline V gene, CDR1 is MNHEY and CDR2 is SVGEGT. The CDR3 spells CASGTEPSYGYTF. Here the CDR3 DNA reads TGTGCCTCTGGGACAGAACCTTCCTATGGCTACACCTTC.

The V gene is TRBV5-6, the J gene TRBJ1-1; weak D call: TRBD1 (6 bases). The V and J ends lost 0 bases and 11 bases respectively, with 23 bases between them. Germline lookup yields CDR1 SGHDT and CDR2 YYEEEE. The CDR3 length is 16 residues. The CDR3 region is CASSLAVTGALRGAFF. CDR3 bases: TGTGCCAGCAGCTTGGCGGTTACGGGGGCCTTGCGTGGTGCTTTCTTT.

Details on this clonotype: This may be a read error, as it is one base from a much larger clone. This chain uses TRBV7-9 with TRBJ2-1; 8 bases are shared with TRBD2. The germline V gene encodes CDR1 SEHNR and CDR2 FQNEAQ (reference sequence). The CDR3 extends over 15 amino acids. CDR3 loop: CASRTSGSKVDEQSF. CDR3 nucleotide sequence: TGTGCCAGTAGAACTAGCGGTTCGAAGGTCGATGAGCAGTCCTTC.

This clonotype has a count of ten or more. The gene calls are TRBV20-1 and TRBJ2-7; no firm D call. Germline lookup yields CDR1 DFQATT and CDR2 SNEGSKA (reference sequence). The CDR3 contains 14 residues. The V gene lost 3 bases and the J gene lost 0 bases, with 12 bases spanning the gap. The CDR3 DNA is TGCAGTGCTAGCTCGAGCGCCAGCTCCTACGAGCAGTACTTC. Protein product: CSASSSASSYEQYF.

In its sample, this clonotype was seen many times. The chain joins TRBV20-1 to TRBJ2-1; tentatively, D is TRBD1 (5 bases). Trimming removed 5 bases from V and 9 bases from J, with 8 bases in between. This CDR3 is 10 amino acids long. Germline V lookup: CDR1 DFQATT, CDR2 SNEGSKA (reference sequence). In DNA form, the CDR3 reads TGCAGTGCTTATCAGGGTGAGCAGTTCTTC. Translating it yields CSAYQGEQFF.

The DNA for the CDR3 is TGCAGCGTTGAAGAGCGGGGGAGCTCCTACAATGAGCAGTTCTTC. Its protein is CSVEERGSSYNEQFF. The chain recombines TRBV29-1 with TRBJ2-1; 7 bases fit TRBD2. Germline values: CDR1 SQVTM, CDR2 ANQGSEA. V lost 0 bases to trimming and J lost 0 bases; unmatched junction nucleotides: 2. CDR3 size: 15 residues.

Turning to this clonotype: A read error may explain this, as a much larger clone is one base away. This chain connects TRBV7-2 to TRBJ2-3; maybe TRBD2 (6 bases). The CDR3 spans 15 residues. The V gene's germline CDR1 is SGHTA and CDR2 FQGNSA. The CDR3 DNA is TGTGCCCGCAGCTTAGCGGCTACGGCACTGGATACGCAGTATTTT. Its translation: CARSLAATALDTQYF. Drawing the rest from reference TRBV7-2 and TRBJ2-3, the complete variable domain is GAGVSQSPSNKVTEKGKDVELRCDPISGHTALYWYRQSLGQGLEFLIYFQGNSAPDKSGLPSDRFSAERTGGSVSTLTIQRTQQEDSAVYLCARSLAATALDTQYFGPGTRLTVL.

V gene TRBV7-9 combines with J gene TRBJ2-7, with a weak D call TRBD1 (5 bases). The CDR3 loop spans 16 amino acids. V gave up 5 bases and J gave up 2 bases, with 19 bases separating them. CDR1 is SEHNR, CDR2 FQNEAQ, per germline (reference sequence). The CDR3 is CASSQPPAGNTYEQYF. CDR3 in DNA: TGTGCCAGCAGCCAACCTCCGGCAGGGAATACCTACGAGCAGTACTTC.

This clonotype was observed a handful of times. The gene calls are TRBV6-1 and TRBJ1-5, with 8 nucleotides matching TRBD1. CDR1 is MNHNS, CDR2 SASEGT, per germline. The J segment lost 6 bases and the V segment lost 6 bases, leaving 7 bases of the junction unmatched. This CDR3 contains 14 residues. The CDR3 sequence: CASRDPTGGQPQHF. DNA for the CDR3: TGTGCCAGCAGGGACCCCACAGGGGGTCAGCCCCAGCATTTT.

As regards this clonotype: A much more abundant neighbour one base away suggests this may be a read error. V is TRBV5-1 and J is TRBJ2-3; possible D gene TRBD1, 6 bases. Trimming removed 7 bases from V and 4 bases from J, with 13 bases in between. CDR3 size: 13 residues. CDR1 and CDR2 (germline): SGHRS, YFSETQ. CDR3 sequence reads: CASRADSADTQYF. The CDR3 coding sequence is TGCGCCAGCCGGGCGGACAGCGCAGATACGCAGTATTTT.

Concerning this clonotype itself: The junction and the germline gene differ at one end; a read error may be behind it. The genes are TRBV24-1 and TRBJ2-5; unclear D gene. Looked up from germline, CDR1 is KGHDR and CDR2 is SFDVKD. CDR3 length: 13 amino acids. CDR3 region: CATSDLSVESQYF. The CDR3, as DNA: TGTGCCACCAGTGATTTATCAGTAGAGAGCCAGTACTTC.

This clonotype came up many times. This chain joins TRBV5-1 and TRBJ2-4; D possibly matches TRBD1 or TRBD2 (5 bases each). CDR1 is SGHRS and CDR2 is YFSETQ in the germline V gene. The CDR3 totals 16 residues. Trimming took off 1 base at V and 0 bases at J, with 11 bases between the two ends. The CDR3 is CASSLTLGTAKNIQYF. Written as DNA, the CDR3 is TGCGCCAGCAGCTTGACCCTTGGGACAGCCAAAAACATTCAGTACTTC.

J is TRBJ2-1 and V is TRBV29-1; D possibly corresponds to TRBD2 (6 bases). V shed 2 bases and J shed 16 bases, with 15 bases lying between them. CDR1 is SQVTM and CDR2 is ANQGSEA in the germline V gene. The CDR3 consists of 11 residues. The CDR3: CSVEPGLLNFF. The CDR3 DNA reads as TGCAGCGTTGAACCGGGACTGCTCAACTTCTTC.

CDR3 sequence (DNA): TGCGCCAGCAAGGGACAGGCTTACTACGAGCAGTACTTC. Translating it yields CASKGQAYYEQYF. The chain has TRBV10-1 and TRBJ2-7; 8 bases fit TRBD1. With V trimmed by 7 bases and J by 3 bases, 5 bases remained unmatched. Germline V gene data show CDR1 as WNHNN and CDR2 as SYGVQD (reference sequence). The CDR3 runs to 13 residues.

The sample holds a few counts of this clonotype. The chain links TRBV19 to TRBJ2-2, with D uncertain. Deletions cut 3 bases from V and 4 bases from J, with 15 bases between. This CDR3 has 16 residues. The germline CDR1 and CDR2 sequences are LNHDA and SQIVND (reference sequence). The CDR3 DNA sequence: TGTGCCAGTAGTATTGGCCCCGGCCTAATCACCGGGGAGCTGTTTTTT. Protein: CASSIGPGLITGELFF.

This clonotype was observed at least ten times. The chain joins TRBV9 to TRBJ2-2, with D unclear. With 0 bases removed from V and 3 bases from J, the gap between germline ends came to 3 bases. The CDR3 is made up of 13 amino acids. Germline loops: CDR1 SGDLS, CDR2 YYNGEE. CDR3 bases: TGTGCCAGCAGCGTAGCGGACACCGGGGAGCTGTTTTTT. It codes for CASSVADTGELFF.

This clonotype was counted many times. The chain is built from TRBV12-3 or TRBV12-4 and TRBJ2-3; 12 nucleotides line up with TRBD2. With V trimmed by 4 bases and J by 10 bases, 6 bases remained unmatched. The CDR3 consists of 14 residues. The CDR3 here is CASSYASGRAPQYF. The CDR3 coding sequence is TGTGCCAGCAGTTATGCTAGCGGGAGGGCCCCGCAGTATTTT.

This clonotype was observed a handful of times. The chain uses TRBV5-6 and TRBJ2-4; D might be TRBD1 (6 bases). Per the germline V gene, CDR1 is SGHDT and CDR2 is YYEEEE. This CDR3 has 15 amino acids. The V and J ends lost 0 bases and 7 bases respectively, with 14 bases between them. CDR3 bases: TGTGCCAGCAGCTTGGAGAGGGGGACCCCTAACATTCAGTACTTC. This gives the protein CASSLERGTPNIQYF.

This clonotype was detected many times. V is TRBV7-6 and J is TRBJ1-5, with D uncertain. The CDR3 sequence is 14 residues long. Trimming took 2 bases from V and 1 from J, leaving 6 bases between them. Germline V gives CDR1 SGHVS, CDR2 FNYEAQ. DNA of the CDR3: TGTGCCAGCAGCTTAATGCAGAGCAATCAGCCCCAGCATTTT. It specifies CASSLMQSNQPQHF.